This entry lists 11 T cell receptor beta chains sequenced from one sample in a study of blood T cells in healthy people across ages. Through a sample-barcoded 5' primer and a J-beta primer mix, a second PCR was run for roughly 6 to 12 cycles. TCRdb redid the calling of the 5' RACE reads with MiXCR, one entry per CDR3 protein. Here the sample spans about 1.4 million distinct CDR3 sequences, approximately 63% being singletons. Sequencing input: blood. These receptors were collected from a man between 18 and 35 years old in good health.

This clonotype was picked up one time. The CDR3 DNA follows: TGCAGCGTTTTGAGAGGGGCTGGCGGGGAGCTGTTTTTT. This translates into CSVLRGAGGELFF. This chain uses TRBV29-1 with TRBJ2-2; D possibly matches TRBD1 or TRBD2 (5 bases each). V dropped 5 bases and J dropped 7 bases, with 14 bases sitting between them. This CDR3 is 13 amino acids long. Germline V gene lookup returns CDR1 SQVTM and CDR2 ANQGSEA.

The chain couples TRBV20-1 to TRBJ2-3; TRBD2 matches 8 bases. Germline V gene data show CDR1 as DFQATT and CDR2 as SNEGSKA (reference sequence). The CDR3 is 14 amino acids. V shed 2 bases and J 4 bases; nucleotides not matched to a gene: 5. The chain's CDR3 is CSARLGTRADTQYF. CDR3 coding DNA: TGCAGTGCTAGACTAGGGACTAGGGCAGATACGCAGTATTTT.

CDR3 sequence reads: CASSFEDRLGEQYF. The CDR3 region has the DNA TGTGCCAGCAGTTTCGAAGACCGCCTTGGTGAGCAGTACTTC. V and J are TRBV3-1 and TRBJ2-7; D ambiguous. Trimming left V 6 bases short and J 7 bases short, with 19 bases between. The germline V gene has CDR1 LGHDT and CDR2 YNNKEL (reference sequence). CDR3 length equals 14 residues.

The V and J genes are TRBV28 and TRBJ1-5, with D uncertain. Trimming removed 6 bases at V and 6 bases at J, with 6 bases between. CDR3 length: 11 amino acids. Germline V lookup: CDR1 MDHEN, CDR2 SYDVKM. CDR3 amino acids: CASRRAQPQHF. The CDR3 coding sequence is TGTGCCAGCAGAAGGGCTCAGCCCCAGCATTTT.

This chain links TRBV25-1 with TRBJ1-1; 10 bases fit TRBD1. This CDR3 has 15 amino acids. The V gene end was trimmed by 2 bases and the J gene end by 11 bases; junction bases not matched to a gene: 11. Germline loops: CDR1 MGHDK, CDR2 SYGVNS. CDR3 nucleotides: TGTGCCAGCAGTGAAACCTCTATGACAGGGGGCCACGCTTTCTTT. Its translation is CASSETSMTGGHAFF. Looking up the rest from reference TRBV25-1 and TRBJ1-1 gives the full variable domain: EADIYQTPRYLVIGTGKKITLECSQTMGHDKMYWYQQDPGMELHLIHYSYGVNSTEKGDLSSESTVSRIRTEHFPLTLESARPSHTSQYLCASSETSMTGGHAFFGQGTRLTVV.

This sequence joins TRBV29-1 and TRBJ1-2, with D hard to call. Germline CDR1 SQVTM, CDR2 ANQGSEA. The CDR3 has 12 amino acids. V dropped 0 bases and J dropped 8 bases, with 10 bases sitting between them. The CDR3 protein is CSVEDEAGGYTF. The CDR3 bases are TGCAGCGTTGAAGATGAGGCAGGAGGCTACACCTTC.

V gene TRBV19 combines with J gene TRBJ1-2; D might be TRBD1 (6 bases). Deletions cut 4 bases from V and 0 bases from J, with 12 bases between. From germline, CDR1 is LNHDA and CDR2 SQIVND (reference sequence). CDR3 size: 15 residues. The CDR3 loop is CASSRDRRTNYGYTF. The CDR3 DNA reads TGTGCCAGTAGTAGAGACAGGCGAACTAACTATGGCTACACCTTC.

The chain is built from TRBV12-3 or TRBV12-4 and TRBJ2-3, with D perhaps TRBD2 (6 bases). V was clipped by 6 bases and J by 2 bases, with 15 bases between them. The CDR3 consists of 15 residues. The CDR3 region is CASRDTGTPTDTQYF. CDR3 nucleotides: TGTGCCAGCAGGGACACCGGGACTCCCACAGATACGCAGTATTTT.

This clonotype was picked up a small number of times. The chain's CDR3 is CSVEGLDFTDTQYF. The DNA for the CDR3 is TGCAGCGTTGAGGGGCTCGACTTCACAGATACGCAGTATTTT. The chain couples TRBV29-1 to TRBJ2-3; D possibly corresponds to TRBD1 (5 bases). CDR3 length: 14 residues. V was pared by 3 bases and J by 2 bases, with 12 bases between. Germline assignment: CDR1 SQVTM and CDR2 ANQGSEA.

The chain couples TRBV10-3 to TRBJ1-2, with D possibly matching TRBD1 (6 bases). The V and J ends lost 6 bases and 4 bases respectively, with 18 bases between them. Germline-derived CDR1 and CDR2 are ENHRY and SYGVKD. The CDR3 loop spans 15 amino acids. CDR3 nucleotide sequence: TGTGCCATCAGCCTCGGACAGTCTGCCTCCTATGGCTACACCTTC. Translating gives CAISLGQSASYGYTF.

This clonotype was seen more than once but under ten times. V usage is TRBV4-1 and J usage is TRBJ2-7, with D maybe TRBD1 (6 bases). Germline values: CDR1 MGHRA, CDR2 YSYEKL. Trimming shortened V by 3 bases and J by 4 bases, and 22 bases separated the two germline ends. The CDR3 covers 17 residues. CDR3 residues: CASSHYPGTRFQYEQYF. Written as DNA, the CDR3 is TGCGCCAGCAGCCACTATCCCGGGACAAGATTCCAATACGAGCAGTACTTC.